These 5 T cell receptor beta chains were all obtained from the same sample, sequenced in a study of cytomegalovirus exposure and HLA in healthy donors. The PCR had 60 Vbeta and 13 Jbeta primers. Using immunoSEQ multiplex PCR, the repertoire was profiled, and TCRdb retains in-frame clones only, with some absent. The sample lists approximately 200,000 clones, about 83% occurring once. The sequencing input was PBMCs. Receptors were obtained from a human donor in good health.

The rearrangement uses TRBV27 and TRBJ2-3, with 9 bases lining up with TRBD2. This CDR3 spans 17 amino acids. Germline CDR1 reads MNHEY; CDR2 reads SMNVEV (reference sequence). Germline trimming cut 2 bases from V and 1 base from J; bases unmatched to any gene: 7. CDR3 sequence reads: CASSLLSSGKGTDTQYF. CDR3 in DNA: TGTGCCAGCAGTTTACTATCTAGCGGGAAGGGCACAGATACGCAGTATTTT.

This chain joins TRBV13 and TRBJ2-7, with TRBD1 identical over 8 bases. The CDR3 loop spans 14 amino acids. The germline V gene encodes CDR1 PRHDT and CDR2 FYEKMQ (reference sequence). Germline trimming cut 1 base from V and 5 bases from J; bases unmatched to any gene: 4. The CDR3 DNA reads as TGTGCCAGCAGCTTAGAGGGCAGGGGGCACGAGCAGTACTTC. Its translation is CASSLEGRGHEQYF.

V and J are TRBV9 and TRBJ2-4; D call uncertain. Germline V CDR1 and CDR2: SGDLS, YYNGEE. The V end lost 0 bases, the J end lost 0 bases, and 4 bases lay between the germline ends. The CDR3 runs to 14 residues. The chain's CDR3 is CASSVGLAKNIQYF. For the CDR3, the DNA is TGTGCCAGCAGCGTAGGTCTAGCCAAAAACATTCAGTACTTC.

This chain connects TRBV18 to TRBJ1-1; D is possibly TRBD1 (5 bases). This CDR3 is built from 13 residues. Trimming took off 5 bases at V and 1 base at J, with 8 bases between the two ends. The germline V gene has CDR1 KGHSH and CDR2 LQKENI. The CDR3 DNA is TGTGCCAGCTCATCTGACAGGAACACTGAAGCTTTCTTT. Protein product: CASSSDRNTEAFF.

The chain has TRBV19 and TRBJ1-2; no clear D. With 4 bases removed from V and 5 bases from J, the gap between germline ends came to 8 bases. The V gene's germline CDR1 is LNHDA and CDR2 SQIVND (reference sequence). The CDR3 has 12 amino acids. The CDR3 DNA reads as TGTGCCAGTAGTACGACTACTTATGGCTACACCTTC. It codes for CASSTTTYGYTF. The full variable domain, completed using reference TRBV19 and TRBJ1-2, is DGGITQSPKYLFRKEGQNVTLSCEQNLNHDAMYWYRQDPGQGLRLIYYSQIVNDFQKGDIAEGYSVSREKKESFPLTVTSAQKNPTAFYLCASSTTTYGYTFGSGTRLTVV.